This T cell receptor beta chain was obtained from a study of blood T cells in healthy people across ages. Study information: About one barcoded beta molecule per two T cells came from capture by template switching.

A J-beta primer mix and a sample-barcoded 5' primer were used in a second PCR of roughly 6 to 12 cycles. TCRdb analysed the 5' RACE reads with MiXCR anew, one entry per CDR3 protein. The sample has roughly 1,500,000 distinct CDR3 sequences, about 35% seen once. This clonotype was observed a few times. What it recognizes is unknown. Germline V gives CDR1 DFQATT, CDR2 SNEGSKA (reference sequence). Trimming removed 2 bases from V and 5 bases from J, with 12 bases in between. The CDR3 contains 13 residues. Collection of 7.5 to 10 milliliters of peripheral blood was performed for each donor. Overall study results and limits: Long-lived and aged donors differed, with more naive CD4+ cells and higher diversity in the long-lived.

The V gene is TRBV20-1, the J gene TRBJ2-5; unclear D gene. This sequence originates from a woman aged 30 to 39 in good health. Material for sequencing was blood. CDR3 sequence reads: CSARRAAHETQYF. Here the CDR3 DNA reads TGCAGTGCTAGACGGGCCGCCCACGAGACCCAGTACTTC.